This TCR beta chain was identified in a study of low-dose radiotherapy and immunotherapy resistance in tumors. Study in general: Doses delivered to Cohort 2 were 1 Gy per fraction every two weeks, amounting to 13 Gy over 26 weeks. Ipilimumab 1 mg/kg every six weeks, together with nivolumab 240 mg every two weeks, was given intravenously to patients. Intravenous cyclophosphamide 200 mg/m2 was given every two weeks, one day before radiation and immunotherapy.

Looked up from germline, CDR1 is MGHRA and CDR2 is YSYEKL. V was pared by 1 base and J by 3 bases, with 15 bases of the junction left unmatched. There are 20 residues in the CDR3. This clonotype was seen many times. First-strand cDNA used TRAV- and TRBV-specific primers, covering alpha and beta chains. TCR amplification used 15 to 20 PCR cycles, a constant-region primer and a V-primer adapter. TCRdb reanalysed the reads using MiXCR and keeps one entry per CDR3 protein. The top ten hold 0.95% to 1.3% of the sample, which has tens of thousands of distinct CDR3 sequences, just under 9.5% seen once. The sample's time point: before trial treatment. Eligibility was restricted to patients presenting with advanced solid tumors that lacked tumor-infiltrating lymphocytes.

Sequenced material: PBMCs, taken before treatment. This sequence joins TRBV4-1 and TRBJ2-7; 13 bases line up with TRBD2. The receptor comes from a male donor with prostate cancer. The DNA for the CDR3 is TGCGCCAGCAGCCAAGCGATCTCCGGGACTAGCGGGACGAGGGGCTACGAGCAGTACTTC. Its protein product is CASSQAISGTSGTRGYEQYF.